Shown below are 20 T cell receptor beta chains from a single sample sequenced in a study of blood T cells in healthy people across ages. Combining a sample-barcoded 5' primer with a J-beta primer mix, a second PCR ran for roughly 6 to 12 cycles. Each CDR3 protein is one row after TCRdb ran MiXCR on the 5' RACE reads. Here the sample spans 1,500,000 or so distinct CDR3 sequences, 42% being singletons. The sequenced sample consisted of blood. All receptors come from a woman under 30 in good health.

V is TRBV20-1 and J is TRBJ1-5; D gene unclear. The CDR3 extends over 13 amino acids. The ends were cut back, 0 bases at V and 5 bases at J, with 8 bases in the middle. CDR1 DFQATT and CDR2 SNEGSKA come from the germline V gene (reference sequence). CDR3 amino acids: CSARDVVYQPQHF. CDR3 DNA: TGCAGTGCTAGAGATGTAGTTTATCAGCCCCAGCATTTT.

The chain combines TRBV28 with TRBJ2-1; D unresolved. Per germline, CDR1 MDHEN and CDR2 SYDVKM. The V end lost 1 base, the J end lost 4 bases, and 11 bases lay between the germline ends. The CDR3 has 15 residues. Here the CDR3 reads CASSLSHWLYNEQFF. Here the CDR3 DNA reads TGTGCCAGCAGTTTATCTCACTGGTTATACAATGAGCAGTTCTTC.

This chain connects TRBV6-5 to TRBJ2-1; D tentatively reads TRBD1 or TRBD2 (5 bases each). The germline CDR1 and CDR2 sequences are MNHEY and SVGAGI. The CDR3 contains 14 residues. V was clipped by 10 bases and J by 1 base, with 14 bases between them. This CDR3 reads CATKDRLSYNEQFF. CDR3 DNA: TGTGCCACGAAAGACAGACTATCCTACAATGAGCAGTTCTTC.

This clonotype has only a few counts. The V and J genes are TRBV20-1 and TRBJ2-3; D possibly corresponds to TRBD2 (6 bases). V was trimmed by 5 bases and J by 6 bases, leaving 21 bases between them. This CDR3 is 15 amino acids long. Per the germline V gene, CDR1 is DFQATT and CDR2 is SNEGSKA (reference sequence). In nucleotides, the CDR3 is TGCAGTGCTTCGCCGGGACTCCGATTCGCGGATACGCAGTATTTT. Translated, it gives CSASPGLRFADTQYF.

This chain connects TRBV4-2 to TRBJ2-2; 12 bases are a match to TRBD1. The CDR3 covers 15 residues. Germline assignment: CDR1 LGHNA and CDR2 YNFKEQ. V shed 1 base and J 6 bases; nucleotides not matched to a gene: 0. The CDR3 DNA sequence: TGTGCCAGCAGCCAAGGGGACAGGGGGCCCGGGGAGCTGTTTTTT. Its translation is CASSQGDRGPGELFF.

The chain uses TRBV10-3 and TRBJ2-3; the match to TRBD2 covers 9 bases. The V gene's germline CDR1 is ENHRY and CDR2 SYGVKD. The J segment lost 2 bases and the V segment lost 0 bases, leaving 6 bases of the junction unmatched. This CDR3 comprises 17 residues. The CDR3 loop reads CAISESNSGGITDTQYF. The CDR3 nucleotides are TGTGCCATCAGTGAGTCGAACAGCGGGGGGATCACAGATACGCAGTATTTT.

This clonotype was observed a few times. The chain uses TRBV10-3 and TRBJ1-2, with a possible D match to TRBD1 (5 bases). From germline, CDR1 is ENHRY and CDR2 SYGVKD. Trimming took off 2 bases at V and 7 bases at J, with 11 bases between the two ends. CDR3 length: 13 amino acids. CDR3 protein: CAISERAGSGYTF. The CDR3 DNA is TGTGCCATCAGTGAGCGGGCAGGGTCTGGCTACACCTTC.

The chain joins TRBV9 to TRBJ1-1; TRBD1 might be the D (5 bases). V lost 3 bases and J lost 1, with 16 bases in between. The CDR3 loop spans 16 amino acids. CDR1 is SGDLS, CDR2 YYNGEE, per germline. The chain's CDR3 is CASSARGRDSNTEAFF. DNA for the CDR3: TGTGCCAGCAGCGCCAGAGGTCGGGACTCGAACACTGAAGCTTTCTTT.

This clonotype was counted between two and nine times. The genes are TRBV2 and TRBJ1-6, with D perhaps matching TRBD1 (5 bases). Germline V CDR1 and CDR2: SNHLY, FYNNEI. The CDR3 consists of 13 residues. Trimming cost V 6 bases and J 9 bases, with 12 bases left between them. This CDR3 is CASRQEAGSPLHF. DNA of the CDR3: TGTGCCAGCAGACAGGAAGCAGGTTCACCCCTCCACTTT.

The chain combines TRBV5-4 with TRBJ1-1, with D possibly TRBD1 on 5 matching bases. The germline V gene has CDR1 SGHNT and CDR2 YYREEE (reference sequence). The CDR3 length is 16 residues. The V and J ends lost 5 bases and 0 bases respectively, with 17 bases between them. The CDR3: CASRVGDGRMNTEAFF. The CDR3 DNA reads TGTGCCAGCAGAGTCGGGGACGGCCGCATGAACACTGAAGCTTTCTTT.

The V gene is TRBV12-3 or TRBV12-4, the J gene TRBJ1-2; TRBD1 is a possible D gene (5 bases). Trimming took off 3 bases at V and 3 bases at J, with 11 bases between the two ends. The length of the CDR3 is 14 residues. The DNA for the CDR3 is TGTGCCAGCAGTTTGGGGGTGGGTTACTATGGCTACACCTTC. Translated: CASSLGVGYYGYTF.

This chain links TRBV6-2 or TRBV6-3 with TRBJ2-5, with a tentative D call TRBD2 (6 bases). The CDR3 length is 19 residues. The germline gives CDR1 MNHEY, CDR2 SVGEGT. Trimming cost V 5 bases and J 2 bases, with 27 bases left between them. CDR3 nucleotides: TGTGCCAGCAGTGTCCCTAGCGCTCGCGCGCAGAGGGGTCAAGAGACCCAGTACTTC. This codes for CASSVPSARAQRGQETQYF.

This rearrangement joins TRBV12-3 or TRBV12-4 to TRBJ2-7; D may be TRBD1 or TRBD2 (6 bases each). Trimming removed 4 bases at V and 5 bases at J, with 15 bases between. CDR3 length: 14 amino acids. This CDR3 reads CASSSDRGAHEQYF. CDR3 nucleotide sequence: TGTGCCAGCAGTTCCGATAGGGGGGCCCACGAGCAGTACTTC.

This clonotype was detected only once. Since a much larger clone is just one base distant, this may be a read error. The chain recombines TRBV29-1 with TRBJ1-1; a possible D gene is TRBD1 (5 bases). In germline, CDR1 is SQVTM, CDR2 ANQGSEA. Deletions cut 4 bases from V and 3 bases from J, with 18 bases between. This CDR3 spans 15 amino acids. CDR3 sequence reads: CSVAPGGAMDTEAFF. Written as DNA, the CDR3 is TGCAGCGTTGCCCCGGGTGGGGCCATGGACACTGAAGCTTTCTTT. Looking up the rest from reference TRBV29-1 and TRBJ1-1 gives the full variable domain: SAVISQKPSRDICQRGTSLTIQCQVDSQVTMMFWYRQQPGQSLTLIATANQGSEATYESGFVIDKFPISRPNLTFSTLTVSNMSPEDSSIYLCSVAPGGAMDTEAFFGQGTRLTVV.

This clonotype was detected only a few times. The J gene is TRBJ1-1, the V gene TRBV4-3; D perhaps matches TRBD1 (6 bases). Trimming removed 3 bases at V and 5 bases at J, with 13 bases between. Germline V gene sequence: CDR1 LGHNA, CDR2 YSLEER. CDR3 length: 14 residues. As DNA, the CDR3 is TGCGCCAGCAGCCAGGCCAGGGGAGGGACTGAAGCTTTCTTT. Translation gives CASSQARGGTEAFF.

J is TRBJ2-5 and V is TRBV6-2 or TRBV6-3, with TRBD2 matching over 13 bases. This CDR3 contains 14 residues. In germline, CDR1 is MNHEY, CDR2 SVGEGT. J lost 11 bases, V lost 6 bases, and 9 bases had no gene match. CDR3 loop: CASRGLAGSNEQYF. The CDR3 DNA follows: TGTGCCAGCAGGGGACTAGCGGGATCAAATGAGCAGTACTTC.

This clonotype occurred a few times. The chain joins TRBV3-1 to TRBJ2-1; D gene unclear. V dropped 0 bases and J dropped 10 bases, with 7 bases sitting between them. CDR3 size: 12 residues. Germline CDR1 and CDR2: LGHDT and YNNKEL (reference sequence). CDR3 in amino acids: CASSQDTREQFF. In DNA, the CDR3 is TGTGCCAGCAGCCAAGATACAAGGGAGCAGTTCTTC.

As to this clonotype: The junction and the germline gene differ at one end; a read error may be behind it. The chain couples TRBV7-9 to TRBJ1-6, with a tentative D call TRBD1 (6 bases). The CDR3 has 14 residues. Germline loops: CDR1 SEHNR, CDR2 FQNEAQ (reference sequence). CDR3 amino acids: CASSLGAGASPLHF. In DNA, the CDR3 is TGTGCTAGCAGCTTGGGTGCAGGGGCTTCACCCCTCCACTTT.

This chain connects TRBV20-1 to TRBJ2-1, with D possibly matching TRBD2 (6 bases). CDR1 and CDR2 from the germline V gene are DFQATT and SNEGSKA (reference sequence). The V and J ends lost 5 bases and 8 bases respectively, with 19 bases between them. There are 14 residues in the CDR3. The CDR3 bases are TGCAGTGCTCCAGGTAGCGGACTCCGTGATGAGCAGTTCTTC. This encodes CSAPGSGLRDEQFF.

The chain has TRBV20-1 and TRBJ2-6; no firm D call. CDR1 is DFQATT, CDR2 SNEGSKA, per germline (reference sequence). The CDR3 totals 16 residues. V was cut by 0 bases and J by 0 bases, with 9 bases left in between. For the CDR3, the DNA is TGCAGTGCTAGAGATGTGGCTGACTCTGGGGCCAACGTCCTGACTTTC. Translated, it gives CSARDVADSGANVLTF.